These 28 T cell receptor beta chains originate from one sample sequenced in a study of cytomegalovirus exposure and HLA in healthy donors (dated by TCRdb to the late 2010s). Library preparation was by the immunoSEQ multiplex PCR assay. TCRdb provides this immuneACCESS table in a form limited to in-frame rearrangements. Some clones are lacking; in checked studies, under half of them reflect an unresolved V gene, and why the rest are absent is not known. Here the sample has around 250,000 clones; about 90% occur a single time. The ten largest clones capture 0.3% to 0.4% of the sample. The specimen was PBMCs. These TCRs come from a woman aged 18-29 years in good health and CMV-seronegative.

CDR3 loop: CASSPSWAGDAFF. In nucleotides, the CDR3 is TGTGCCAGCAGCCCGAGCTGGGCAGGGGACGCTTTCTTT. The J gene is TRBJ1-1, the V gene TRBV6-1, with D tentatively TRBD1 (6 bases). This CDR3 contains 13 residues. V was clipped by 6 bases and J by 11 bases, with 19 bases between them. Germline V lookup: CDR1 MNHNS, CDR2 SASEGT.

This clone was found a few times. The chain uses TRBV6-4 and TRBJ2-1; 10 nucleotides agree with TRBD2. CDR3 length: 15 residues. CDR1 is MRHNA and CDR2 is SNTAGT in the germline V gene. With 2 bases clipped from V and 3 bases from J, the junction kept 1 base outside the gene matches. In DNA form, the CDR3 reads TGTGCCAGCAGTGACGAGCGGGGGGGCTACAATGAGCAGTTCTTC. It specifies CASSDERGGYNEQFF.

To note about this clone: Other DNA sequences of this sample code for an identical CDR3. This chain connects TRBV25-1 to TRBJ1-1; D gene uncertain. Per germline, CDR1 MGHDK and CDR2 SYGVNS. There are 14 residues in the CDR3. Trimming left V 7 bases short and J 1 base short, with 13 bases between. The chain's CDR3 is CASTRPGTNTEAFF. In DNA, the CDR3 is TGTGCCAGCACACGCCCGGGAACGAACACTGAAGCTTTCTTT. The full variable domain, rest sourced from reference TRBV25-1 and TRBJ1-1, is EADIYQTPRYLVIGTGKKITLECSQTMGHDKMYWYQQDPGMELHLIHYSYGVNSTEKGDLSSESTVSRIRTEHFPLTLESARPSHTSQYLCASTRPGTNTEAFFGQGTRLTVV.

The CDR3 DNA reads TGCAGCGTAGTTGATGAGAAGTGGACCATATATTTT. Its translation: CSVVDEKWTIYF. The chain recombines TRBV29-1 with TRBJ1-3; no definite D call. CDR1 and CDR2 from the germline V gene are SQVTM and ANQGSEA. V dropped 6 bases and J dropped 10 bases, with 16 bases sitting between them. The CDR3 has 12 amino acids.

This clone was detected a few times. The same CDR3 also results from other DNA sequences found in this sample. The J gene is TRBJ2-1, the V gene TRBV13, with 14 bases matching TRBD2. V was pared by 5 bases and J by 3 bases, with 3 bases of the junction left unmatched. This CDR3 has 16 amino acids. CDR1 and CDR2 from the germline V gene are PRHDT and FYEKMQ (reference sequence). This chain's CDR3 is CASSPGLAGGYNEQFF. CDR3 nucleotide sequence: TGTGCCAGCAGCCCCGGACTAGCGGGGGGCTACAATGAGCAGTTCTTC.

The chain couples TRBV28 to TRBJ2-1, with 12 bases identical to TRBD1. There are 14 residues in the CDR3. J gave up 4 bases and V 8 bases, and 3 bases lay outside the gene matches. Per the germline V gene, CDR1 is MDHEN and CDR2 is SYDVKM. The CDR3 loop is CASGTGGEYNEQFF. The CDR3 region has the DNA TGTGCCAGCGGGACAGGGGGCGAGTACAATGAGCAGTTCTTC.

This chain links TRBV9 with TRBJ1-3, with D possibly TRBD1 on 6 matching bases. This CDR3 contains 15 residues. V lost 3 bases to trimming and J lost 3 bases, with 13 bases between them. CDR1 is SGDLS and CDR2 is YYNGEE in the germline V gene. The CDR3 loop is CASSAIGTFGNTIYF. The CDR3 coding sequence is TGTGCCAGCAGCGCTATTGGGACATTTGGAAACACCATATATTTT.

The chain employs TRBV7-2 and TRBJ2-7; 8 bases fit TRBD1. With V trimmed by 6 bases and J by 0 bases, 10 bases remained unmatched. CDR1 is SGHTA, CDR2 FQGNSA, per germline. This CDR3 has 16 residues. CDR3: CASSPYGQGFSYEQYF. CDR3 sequence (DNA): TGTGCCAGCAGTCCTTATGGACAGGGATTCTCCTACGAGCAGTACTTC.

The chain couples TRBV5-1 to TRBJ1-1; D is ambiguous. CDR1 and CDR2 from the germline V gene are SGHRS and YFSETQ. The CDR3 extends over 11 amino acids. Trimming shortened V by 3 bases and J by 7 bases, and 7 bases separated the two germline ends. CDR3 DNA: TGCGCCAGCAGCTCCCGGGATGAAGCTTTCTTT. Translating it yields CASSSRDEAFF.

V usage is TRBV19 and J usage is TRBJ1-3; D may be TRBD1 (5 bases). V dropped 7 bases and J dropped 0 bases, with 7 bases sitting between them. This CDR3 spans 13 amino acids. Germline V gene data show CDR1 as LNHDA and CDR2 as SQIVND (reference sequence). CDR3 sequence reads: CASIRDSGNTIYF. Written as DNA, the CDR3 is TGTGCCAGTATCAGGGACTCTGGAAACACCATATATTTT.

This chain uses TRBV2 with TRBJ1-1, with D maybe TRBD1 (5 bases). Germline V gene lookup returns CDR1 SNHLY and CDR2 FYNNEI. The CDR3 is 13 residues long. Trimming shortened V by 10 bases and J by 0 bases, and 12 bases separated the two germline ends. The CDR3 here is CATQQELNTEAFF. CDR3 nucleotide sequence: TGTGCCACTCAACAGGAGCTGAACACTGAAGCTTTCTTT.

CDR3 protein: CASSLRLGGAMDEAFF. Here the CDR3 DNA reads TGTGCCAGCAGCTTGCGGCTGGGGGGGGCGATGGATGAAGCTTTCTTT. The chain is built from TRBV5-4 and TRBJ1-1, with D perhaps matching TRBD1 (6 bases). V dropped 1 base and J dropped 7 bases, with 20 bases sitting between them. The CDR3 runs 16 residues. Looked up from germline, CDR1 is SGHNT and CDR2 is YYREEE (reference sequence).

This chain joins TRBV5-1 and TRBJ1-4, with D unclear. The CDR3 has 15 amino acids. Between the trimmed V and J ends, which lost 4 bases and 0 bases, there was a span of 10 bases. The germline V gene encodes CDR1 SGHRS and CDR2 YFSETQ. The CDR3 DNA reads as TGCGCCAGCAGCGGCGGGGTCGCAACTAATGAAAAACTGTTTTTT. Amino acid sequence: CASSGGVATNEKLFF.

The sample holds one count of this clone. V and J are TRBV19 and TRBJ1-5; 7 positions match TRBD1. Germline loops: CDR1 LNHDA, CDR2 SQIVND (reference sequence). There are 14 residues in the CDR3. The V segment lost 6 bases and the J segment 0 bases; nucleotides outside the gene matches: 2. CDR3 in DNA: TGTGCCAGTAGGGACAGGTTTAGCAATCAGCCCCAGCATTTT. It is translated as CASRDRFSNQPQHF.

The CDR3: CASSDSDTYNEKLFF. The DNA of the CDR3 is TGTGCCAGCAGTGACTCTGACACCTATAATGAAAAACTGTTTTTT. The genes are TRBV6-1 and TRBJ1-4; no clear D. This CDR3 is 15 amino acids long. Trimming pared 3 bases from V and 4 bases from J, leaving 12 bases between. Germline loops: CDR1 MNHNS, CDR2 SASEGT.

This chain joins TRBV6-6 and TRBJ1-1; 9 positions agree with TRBD1. The CDR3 totals 14 residues. V lost 6 bases and J lost 5; bases outside the gene matches: 7. CDR1 and CDR2 (germline): MNHNY, SVGAGI (reference sequence). The CDR3, as DNA: TGTGCCAGCAGATTACAGGGGGCGGGTACTGAAGCTTTCTTT. Its translation: CASRLQGAGTEAFF.

V and J are TRBV4-3 and TRBJ1-1, with 8 bases lining up with TRBD1. This CDR3 comprises 13 residues. V gave up 8 bases and J gave up 8 bases; unmatched junction bases: 10. From germline, CDR1 is LGHNA and CDR2 YSLEER. The CDR3: CASRHRGSIEAFF. CDR3 nucleotide sequence: TGCGCCAGCCGACACAGGGGGTCGATAGAAGCTTTCTTT.

DNA for the CDR3: TGTGCCAGCAGCTTGGGGGACACCTCTGGAAACACCATATATTTT. Protein sequence: CASSLGDTSGNTIYF. The chain carries TRBV5-5 and TRBJ1-3; TRBD1 might be the D (6 bases). V lost 0 bases and J 0 bases, leaving 7 bases between the germline ends. The CDR3 is 15 residues long. CDR1 is SGHKS, CDR2 YYEKEE, per germline (reference sequence).

This clone was observed a handful of times. V gene TRBV28 combines with J gene TRBJ2-5; D gene ambiguous. The CDR3 sequence is 13 residues long. Per the germline V gene, CDR1 is MDHEN and CDR2 is SYDVKM. Trimming shortened V by 3 bases and J by 2 bases, and 7 bases separated the two germline ends. The CDR3 region has the DNA TGTGCCAGCAGTTTGGGCAGGCAAGAGACCCAGTACTTC. Protein product: CASSLGRQETQYF. Full variable domain (missing parts from reference TRBV28 and TRBJ2-5): DVKVTQSSRYLVKRTGEKVFLECVQDMDHENMFWYRQDPGLGLRLIYFSYDVKMKEKGDIPEGYSVSREKKERFSLILESASTNQTSMYLCASSLGRQETQYFGPGTRLLVL.

The rearrangement links TRBV10-1 to TRBJ2-4, with a tentative D call TRBD2 (5 bases). The germline V and J ends were trimmed by 6 bases and 8 bases, with 8 bases remaining between them. Germline V gives CDR1 WNHNN, CDR2 SYGVQD (reference sequence). The CDR3 extends over 11 amino acids. Here the CDR3 DNA reads TGCGCCAGCAGCAACGGGGACATTCAGTACTTC. Encoded protein: CASSNGDIQYF.

The chain joins TRBV6-1 to TRBJ2-1, with D possibly being TRBD1 (6 bases). Germline values: CDR1 MNHNS, CDR2 SASEGT. The V end lost 4 bases, the J end lost 4 bases, and 17 bases lay between the germline ends. There are 16 residues in the CDR3. CDR3: CASSASRDITYNEQFF. Written as DNA, the CDR3 is TGTGCCAGCAGTGCCAGCCGGGACATTACTTACAATGAGCAGTTCTTC.

J is TRBJ2-3 and V is TRBV5-1; D is perhaps TRBD2 (5 bases). CDR1 and CDR2 (germline): SGHRS, YFSETQ. Trimming took 7 bases from V and 4 from J, leaving 10 bases between them. The CDR3 is made up of 12 amino acids. Here the CDR3 DNA reads TGCGCCAGCGGGGAGTTGGCAGATACGCAGTATTTT. Translation: CASGELADTQYF.

The V and J genes are TRBV7-9 and TRBJ2-7; D may be TRBD1 (6 bases). The CDR3 runs 12 residues. Trimming shortened V by 4 bases and J by 3 bases, and 7 bases separated the two germline ends. Germline CDR1 and CDR2: SEHNR and FQNEAQ (reference sequence). CDR3 DNA sequence: TGTGCCAGCAGCTGGGACAACTACGAGCAGTACGTC. This codes for CASSWDNYEQYV.

The chain couples TRBV7-9 to TRBJ1-1; D remains ambiguous. The CDR3 runs 13 residues. Germline CDR1 and CDR2: SEHNR and FQNEAQ (reference sequence). Trimming removed 4 bases from V and 0 bases from J, with 6 bases in between. CDR3: CASSSNMNTEAFF. CDR3 DNA sequence: TGTGCCAGCAGCTCCAACATGAACACTGAAGCTTTCTTT.

The chain has TRBV7-2 and TRBJ2-7, with D maybe TRBD1 (5 bases). The germline V gene has CDR1 SGHTA and CDR2 FQGNSA. This CDR3 spans 15 amino acids. V shed 3 bases and J shed 2 bases, with 14 bases lying between them. CDR3 region: CASSFEQGIAYEQYF. The CDR3 DNA follows: TGTGCCAGCAGCTTTGAGCAGGGAATCGCCTACGAGCAGTACTTC.

This sequence joins TRBV27 and TRBJ2-2, with 11 nucleotides matching TRBD2. Trimming took 3 bases from V and 4 from J; bases not matched to a gene: 4. CDR1 and CDR2 (germline): MNHEY, SMNVEV (reference sequence). This CDR3 comprises 16 residues. The CDR3 DNA reads TGTGCCAGCAGTTTCCTAGCGGGGGGAGGCACCGGGGAGCTGTTTTTT. It translates to CASSFLAGGGTGELFF.

The V and J genes are TRBV19 and TRBJ2-1, with D perhaps TRBD1 (6 bases). The V gene lost 7 bases and the J gene lost 4 bases, with 11 bases spanning the gap. This CDR3 region has 13 residues. Germline V lookup: CDR1 LNHDA, CDR2 SQIVND (reference sequence). The CDR3 nucleotides are TGTGCCAGTAAGCGGCAGGGGTACAATGAGCAGTTCTTC. Amino acids: CASKRQGYNEQFF.

The chain uses TRBV10-3 and TRBJ2-6; possibly TRBD2 for D (6 bases). Germline lookup yields CDR1 ENHRY and CDR2 SYGVKD. V was shortened by 2 bases and J by 2 bases, with 16 bases between the two germline ends. There are 18 residues in the CDR3. In DNA, the CDR3 is TGTGCCATCAGTGAGGCGGGACCACTACACGCTGGGGCCAACGTCCTGACTTTC. Its translation: CAISEAGPLHAGANVLTF.